These 20 T cell receptor beta chains originate from one sample sequenced in a study of shared T cell receptors in the human thymus. TCRdb's copy holds only in-frame clones and misses some; the assay was immunoSEQ multiplex PCR. The data hold 55,000 to 80,000 clones, with about 95% observed a single time. Sample: thymocytes. These receptors originate from a human donor.

The rearrangement uses TRBV5-8 and TRBJ1-5; D is unclear. Trimming took off 0 bases at V and 11 bases at J, with 18 bases between the two ends. The CDR3 sequence is 15 residues long. Germline V gives CDR1 SGHTS, CDR2 YDEGEE. The CDR3 DNA follows: TGTGCCAGCAGCTTGGGGCCAGCCCCTCCCGGGGCCCAGCATTTT. Its protein product is CASSLGPAPPGAQHF.

V usage is TRBV7-2 and J usage is TRBJ2-1; 7 positions agree with TRBD2. Germline loops: CDR1 SGHTA, CDR2 FQGNSA. The CDR3 is 15 residues long. The V gene end was trimmed by 1 base and the J gene end by 7 bases; junction bases not matched to a gene: 7. DNA for the CDR3: TGTGCCAGCAGCTTAGTGACGGGGGGAAAAAATGAGCAGTTCTTC. The encoded protein is CASSLVTGGKNEQFF.

V and J are TRBV5-4 and TRBJ2-2, with a tentative D call TRBD1 (6 bases). The CDR3 is made up of 16 amino acids. Per the germline V gene, CDR1 is SGHNT and CDR2 is YYREEE (reference sequence). V lost 0 bases to trimming and J lost 5 bases, with 14 bases between them. In nucleotides, the CDR3 is TGTGCCAGCAGCTTGGGGACAGAGTTCGGGACCGGGGAGCTGTTTTTT. The encoded protein is CASSLGTEFGTGELFF.

CDR3 protein: CASSLTRTHEQYF. As DNA, the CDR3 is TGTGCCAGCAGCTTGACTAGGACCCACGAGCAGTACTTC. This chain joins TRBV7-3 and TRBJ2-7, with D maybe TRBD2 (6 bases). Germline-derived CDR1 and CDR2 are SGHTA and FQGTGA. The CDR3 is made up of 13 amino acids. V was cut by 3 bases and J by 5 bases, with 11 bases left in between.

This chain joins TRBV29-1 and TRBJ1-4; unclear D gene. CDR1 and CDR2 (germline): SQVTM, ANQGSEA. This CDR3 has 13 residues. V was trimmed by 7 bases and J by 1 base, leaving 10 bases between them. CDR3 loop: CSASGITNEKLFF. The CDR3 DNA reads TGCAGCGCTTCCGGGATAACTAATGAAAAACTGTTTTTT.

The chain links TRBV4-1 to TRBJ1-5; D uncertain. The germline V gene has CDR1 MGHRA and CDR2 YSYEKL. Trimming left V 2 bases short and J 2 bases short, with 16 bases between. This CDR3 is 17 amino acids long. Written as DNA, the CDR3 is TGCGCCAGCAGCCAACTGCTTGTTAACGGGGGCAATCAGCCCCAGCATTTT. Protein: CASSQLLVNGGNQPQHF.

The genes are TRBV5-6 and TRBJ1-5; 9 nucleotides align to TRBD1. Trimming cost V 3 bases and J 0 bases; bases outside gene matches: 7. The length of the CDR3 is 17 residues. Germline V gene data show CDR1 as SGHDT and CDR2 as YYEEEE. Here the CDR3 reads CASSSRDRDNSNQPQHF. The DNA of the CDR3 is TGTGCCAGCAGCTCCCGGGACAGGGATAATAGCAATCAGCCCCAGCATTTT.

The J gene is TRBJ2-7, the V gene TRBV25-1; 9 bases align to TRBD2. CDR1 is MGHDK and CDR2 is SYGVNS in the germline V gene. With 6 bases clipped from V and 3 bases from J, the junction kept 9 bases outside the gene matches. The length of the CDR3 is 15 residues. As DNA, the CDR3 is TGTGCCAGCAGACATAGCGGGGGCCTATACTACGAGCAGTACTTC. Protein: CASRHSGGLYYEQYF.

This clone was detected only once. The rearrangement joins TRBV6-5 to TRBJ2-7; TRBD1 matches at 7 bases. CDR3 length: 15 amino acids. V trimming: 6 bases; J trimming: 1 base; junction bases outside the gene matches: 9. Germline CDR1 reads MNHEY; CDR2 reads SVGAGI. This CDR3 is CASSPTRGLSYEQYF. The CDR3 DNA follows: TGTGCCAGCAGCCCGACGAGGGGGCTTTCCTACGAGCAGTACTTC.

Worth noting for this clone: Other DNA sequences within the sample encode an identical CDR3. V and J are TRBV4-1 and TRBJ1-3; possibly TRBD1 for D (6 bases). The germline V and J ends were trimmed by 0 bases and 3 bases, with 12 bases remaining between them. The CDR3 covers 16 residues. Germline V CDR1 and CDR2: MGHRA, YSYEKL. The CDR3 sequence: CASSQDPGAGGNTIYF. CDR3 bases: TGCGCCAGCAGCCAAGATCCGGGGGCGGGTGGAAACACCATATATTTT.

The chain links TRBV7-3 to TRBJ1-2; TRBD1 matches 9 bases. Trimming removed 4 bases from V and 4 bases from J; junction bases left unmatched: 13. CDR1 and CDR2 (germline): SGHTA, FQGTGA. The CDR3 extends over 17 amino acids. Here the CDR3 DNA reads TGTGCCAGCAGCTACAACCGTCCCGGGACAGGGATCTATGGCTACACCTTC. It translates to CASSYNRPGTGIYGYTF.

The chain uses TRBV5-5 and TRBJ1-5, with a weak D call TRBD1 (5 bases). The CDR3 is 16 residues long. V lost 5 bases, J lost 0 bases, and 15 bases lay in between. Germline assignment: CDR1 SGHKS and CDR2 YYEKEE (reference sequence). Here the CDR3 DNA reads TGTGCCAGCAGAACCTACGGGGCAAATAGCAATCAGCCCCAGCATTTT. This translates into CASRTYGANSNQPQHF. The variable domain in full, completed from reference TRBV5-5 and TRBJ1-5, reads DAGVTQSPTHLIKTRGQQVTLRCSPISGHKSVSWYQQVLGQGPQFIFQYYEKEERGRGNFPDRFSARQFPNYSSELNVNALLLGDSALYLCASRTYGANSNQPQHFGDGTRLSIL.

This clone occurred once. The chain has TRBV2 and TRBJ1-2, with TRBD1 matching over 12 bases. Per the germline V gene, CDR1 is SNHLY and CDR2 is FYNNEI. The CDR3 totals 17 residues. The V segment lost 10 bases and the J segment 5 bases; nucleotides outside the gene matches: 17. CDR3 DNA sequence: TGTGCCAAGGACGGTGCACGGGGACAGGGGGCCCCATATGGCTACACCTTC. It yields the protein CAKDGARGQGAPYGYTF.

The genes are TRBV15 and TRBJ2-3, with 14 positions matching TRBD2. This CDR3 comprises 20 residues. Germline CDR1 and CDR2: LNHNV and YYDKDF (reference sequence). Trimming took 4 bases from V and 2 from J; bases not matched to a gene: 14. The CDR3 spells CATSTPHAPGLAGATDTQYF. CDR3 DNA sequence: TGTGCCACCAGCACTCCGCATGCCCCGGGACTAGCGGGGGCCACAGATACGCAGTATTTT.

The rearrangement joins TRBV9 to TRBJ1-3, with D uncertain. Germline CDR1 reads SGDLS; CDR2 reads YYNGEE. Trimming removed 0 bases from V and 0 bases from J, with 13 bases in between. This CDR3 comprises 17 residues. The CDR3 protein is CASSVGPGLGSGNTIYF. CDR3 sequence (DNA): TGTGCCAGCAGCGTAGGTCCGGGGTTAGGCTCTGGAAACACCATATATTTT.

The chain is built from TRBV5-1 and TRBJ1-4; the D gene is possibly TRBD1 (5 bases). V was cut by 7 bases and J by 3 bases, with 13 bases left in between. The germline V gene has CDR1 SGHRS and CDR2 YFSETQ. This CDR3 spans 14 amino acids. The CDR3 loop is CASGLSGANEKLFF. Written as DNA, the CDR3 is TGCGCCAGCGGCCTGTCGGGGGCTAATGAAAAACTGTTTTTT.

The chain has TRBV12-5 and TRBJ2-5; 10 positions match TRBD2. The germline CDR1 and CDR2 sequences are LGHNT and FRNRAP. With V trimmed by 1 base and J by 3 bases, 5 bases remained unmatched. This CDR3 is 16 amino acids long. As DNA, the CDR3 is TGTGCTAGTGGTTTGGCTAGCGGGGGACCCGAAGAGACCCAGTACTTC. Amino acids: CASGLASGGPEETQYF.

The V gene is TRBV20-1, the J gene TRBJ2-5; a weak D match, TRBD2 (5 bases). Per the germline V gene, CDR1 is DFQATT and CDR2 is SNEGSKA (reference sequence). The CDR3 totals 11 residues. V was clipped by 5 bases and J by 1 base, with 5 bases between them. The CDR3 region has the DNA TGCAGTGCTGCGGGCCAAGAGACCCAGTACTTC. Translating it yields CSAAGQETQYF.

The chain uses TRBV4-3 and TRBJ1-4, with 8 bases aligning to TRBD1. With 0 bases clipped from V and 7 bases from J, the junction kept 16 bases outside the gene matches. The CDR3 consists of 19 residues. Germline V CDR1 and CDR2: LGHNA, YSLEER. The CDR3 nucleotides read TGCGCCAGCAGCCAAGAGGAGGTAAAGGGCAGGGGGCGCGTTGAAAAACTGTTTTTT. It specifies CASSQEEVKGRGRVEKLFF.

This chain uses TRBV7-8 with TRBJ2-1; 7 positions match TRBD1. The CDR3 has 14 residues. Germline V lookup: CDR1 SGHVS, CDR2 FQNEAQ. Trimming cost V 10 bases and J 5 bases; bases outside gene matches: 11. CDR3 sequence reads: CAISGGRWNNEQFF. The CDR3 nucleotides are TGTGCCATCTCAGGGGGTCGCTGGAACAATGAGCAGTTCTTC.